This T cell receptor (beta chain) was retrieved from a study of radiotherapy plus CTLA-4 blockade in lung cancer. Of note for this clone: No antigen is known for it.

Whole-study results and caveats: Expansion in blood of tumor-derived TCR clones was seen after radiotherapy plus ipilimumab.

Germline V gene lookup returns CDR1 SQVTM and CDR2 ANQGSEA. After removal of 4 bases from V and 5 bases from J, the junction contained 3 bases not matched to a gene. This CDR3 has 13 residues. Only in-frame clones appear in the TCRdb table, and some are missing; sequencing was by immunoSEQ multiplex PCR. Of 100,000 or so clones listed, around 80% are singletons. The material sequenced was peripheral blood, taken from a patient treated with radiotherapy plus ipilimumab. This chain links TRBV29-1 with TRBJ2-5; 11 bases are a match to TRBD1. The origin of this receptor is a human donor with non-small cell lung cancer that progressed on radiotherapy plus ipilimumab. The CDR3 DNA sequence: TGCAGCGTTGGGACAGGGGGCGGTGAGACCCAGTACTTC. This gives the protein CSVGTGGGETQYF.